These 23 T cell receptor beta chains originate from one sample sequenced in a study of blood T cell repertoires in COVID-19. The repertoire was sequenced with immunoSEQ multiplex PCR; TCRdb's copy has only in-frame clones and lacks some. Here the sample spans some 260,000 clones, 80% to 90% being singletons. The sequenced sample consisted of PBMCs or T cells enriched from blood (not recorded which). The receptors shown here come from a man between 40 and 49 years old who had recovered from COVID-19.

This chain links TRBV5-4 with TRBJ2-3, with 7 nucleotides matching TRBD1. The germline gives CDR1 SGHNT, CDR2 YYREEE (reference sequence). V lost 3 bases, J lost 4 bases, and 8 bases stayed unmatched. The CDR3 covers 15 residues. This CDR3 reads CASSSPTGDADTQYF. CDR3 DNA: TGTGCCAGCAGCTCGCCCACAGGGGACGCAGATACGCAGTATTTT.

DNA of the CDR3: TGCGCCAGCAGCTTTTCGCAAGAGACCCAGTACTTC. Translating it yields CASSFSQETQYF. This chain joins TRBV5-1 and TRBJ2-5, with unresolved D. The V end was cut by 2 bases, the J end by 2 bases, with 4 bases between. The CDR3 consists of 12 residues. Germline CDR1 and CDR2: SGHRS and YFSETQ.

The rearrangement links TRBV12-5 to TRBJ2-1; 7 bases are shared with TRBD1. The CDR3 consists of 15 residues. From germline, CDR1 is LGHNT and CDR2 FRNRAP. Trimming removed 6 bases from V and 4 bases from J; junction bases left unmatched: 9. CDR3 DNA: TGTGCTAGTGGCCCCCGGGACAGTATTTACAATGAGCAGTTCTTC. Amino acid sequence: CASGPRDSIYNEQFF.

The CDR3 nucleotides read TGTGCCAGCAGTGATTTGGGACACAACAGTTTACTCCGGCCCCAGCATTTT. Residues: CASSDLGHNSLLRPQHF. The chain combines TRBV6-1 with TRBJ1-5; a possible D gene is TRBD1 (6 bases). Germline V gives CDR1 MNHNS, CDR2 SASEGT. Trimming cost V 3 bases and J 9 bases, with 24 bases left between them. The CDR3 totals 17 residues.

V and J are TRBV7-7 and TRBJ2-5, with 11 bases identical to TRBD2. The CDR3 is 17 residues long. J was trimmed by 7 bases and V by 3 bases; bases with no gene match: 13. CDR1 and CDR2 from the germline V gene are SSHAT and FNYEAQ (reference sequence). CDR3 DNA sequence: TGTGCCAGCAGCTTCCGCCTAACTAGCGGGAGCAGGGGGACCCAGTACTTC. This gives the protein CASSFRLTSGSRGTQYF.

The chain has TRBV9 and TRBJ2-7; TRBD2 aligns across 12 bases. V dropped 4 bases and J dropped 1; count of bases not matched to a gene: 3. CDR3 length: 15 amino acids. The germline gives CDR1 SGDLS, CDR2 YYNGEE. The CDR3 sequence is CASSRTSGDSYEQYF. In nucleotides, the CDR3 is TGTGCCAGCAGCAGGACTAGCGGGGATTCCTACGAGCAGTACTTC.

The J gene is TRBJ2-7, the V gene TRBV25-1, with TRBD2 as a possible D gene (5 bases). The CDR3 contains 13 residues. Germline CDR1 MGHDK, CDR2 SYGVNS. Trimming took off 8 bases at V and 7 bases at J, with 18 bases between the two ends. CDR3 sequence (DNA): TGTGCCAGCCGTGGACGGTACCCGGGGGAGCAGTACTTC. It yields the protein CASRGRYPGEQYF.

This clone was detected once. This chain links TRBV11-3 with TRBJ1-1; unclear D gene. This CDR3 is 15 amino acids long. V lost 5 bases and J 0 bases, leaving 13 bases between the germline ends. CDR1 is SGHNT and CDR2 is YENEEA in the germline V gene. CDR3 bases: TGTGCCAGCAGCCCTTTTGGAGTCATGAACACTGAAGCTTTCTTT. Translation: CASSPFGVMNTEAFF.

The chain uses TRBV7-9 and TRBJ2-2; 12 bases align to TRBD2. CDR1 is SEHNR, CDR2 FQNEAQ, per germline (reference sequence). Trimming at V came to 6 bases and at J to 4 bases, leaving 6 bases not matched to a gene. The CDR3 is 16 amino acids. CDR3 residues: CASSLGLAGPTGELFF. CDR3 DNA: TGTGCCAGCAGTCTTGGACTAGCGGGGCCCACCGGGGAGCTGTTTTTT. The whole variable domain, remainder taken from reference TRBV7-9 and TRBJ2-2, is DTGVSQNPRHKITKRGQNVTFRCDPISEHNRLYWYRQTLGQGPEFLTYFQNEAQLEKSRLLSDRFSAERPKGSFSTLEIQRTEQGDSAMYLCASSLGLAGPTGELFFGEGSRLTVL.

This CDR3 reads CASTLRTEVDVEAFF. DNA of the CDR3: TGTGCCAGCACCCTTCGGACAGAGGTGGATGTTGAAGCTTTCTTT. The chain has TRBV6-4 and TRBJ1-1, with D maybe TRBD1 (6 bases). Trimming took 7 bases from V and 7 from J, leaving 22 bases between them. There are 15 residues in the CDR3. Germline loops: CDR1 MRHNA, CDR2 SNTAGT.

The chain uses TRBV7-3 and TRBJ1-2; D is ambiguous. The germline V gene has CDR1 SGHTA and CDR2 FQGTGA. Between the trimmed V and J ends, which lost 7 bases and 1 base, there was a span of 22 bases. This CDR3 spans 17 amino acids. This chain's CDR3 is CASICPRGYFGNYGYTF. The CDR3 nucleotides read TGTGCCAGCATCTGTCCCCGGGGTTATTTCGGTAACTATGGCTACACCTTC.

V usage is TRBV27 and J usage is TRBJ1-3; 9 bases are shared with TRBD1. V dropped 6 bases and J dropped 3; count of bases not matched to a gene: 18. The CDR3 contains 19 residues. CDR1 is MNHEY, CDR2 SMNVEV, per germline (reference sequence). CDR3 region: CASSLVLDRGLPLGNTIYF. In nucleotides, the CDR3 is TGTGCCAGCAGCTTGGTATTGGACAGGGGACTCCCCCTTGGAAACACCATATATTTT.

The CDR3 nucleotides are TGTGCCAGCTCACCCCAGACAGGGTTCGATGAGCAGTTCTTC. Translation: CASSPQTGFDEQFF. The rearrangement joins TRBV18 to TRBJ2-1, with 7 nucleotides matching TRBD1. The CDR3 runs 14 residues. Germline loops: CDR1 KGHSH, CDR2 LQKENI. The junction had 7 bases not matched to a gene; V was cut back by 3 bases and J by 8 bases.

J is TRBJ1-6 and V is TRBV5-4; D gene unclear. This CDR3 is built from 16 residues. Between the trimmed V and J ends, which lost 0 bases and 5 bases, there was a span of 12 bases. Germline CDR1 is SGHNT and CDR2 is YYREEE (reference sequence). The CDR3 bases are TGTGCCAGCAGCTTGGATCTAGCTATAGATAATTCACCCCTCCACTTT. As protein: CASSLDLAIDNSPLHF.

This chain connects TRBV5-1 to TRBJ2-7; TRBD1 matches at 10 bases. Trimming took 4 bases from V and 4 from J; bases not matched to a gene: 5. This CDR3 has 14 residues. Germline CDR1 SGHRS, CDR2 YFSETQ. DNA of the CDR3: TGCGCCAGCAGCCTGGGACAGGGGCAATACGAGCAGTACTTC. Translation: CASSLGQGQYEQYF.

This clone occurred a few times. This rearrangement joins TRBV7-6 to TRBJ1-6; 7 nucleotides align to TRBD1. Trimming at V came to 5 bases and at J to 10 bases, leaving 17 bases not matched to a gene. Germline values: CDR1 SGHVS, CDR2 FNYEAQ. This CDR3 comprises 17 residues. The CDR3 loop reads CASSLTPGGTGPSPLHF. In DNA form, the CDR3 reads TGTGCCAGCAGCCTAACCCCAGGGGGGACTGGCCCCTCACCCCTCCACTTT.

This clone has only a few counts. This chain uses TRBV7-9 with TRBJ1-1, with D perhaps matching TRBD1 (5 bases). The CDR3 loop spans 15 amino acids. Germline CDR1 SEHNR, CDR2 FQNEAQ (reference sequence). V was trimmed by 5 bases and J by 0 bases, leaving 13 bases between them. CDR3 sequence reads: CASSQMGGLNTEAFF. CDR3 nucleotide sequence: TGTGCCAGCAGCCAAATGGGGGGGTTGAACACTGAAGCTTTCTTT.

J is TRBJ1-2 and V is TRBV6-5; 9 bases line up with TRBD1. J lost 2 bases, V lost 6 bases, and 7 bases had no gene match. This CDR3 has 15 amino acids. Looked up from germline, CDR1 is MNHEY and CDR2 is SVGAGI. The CDR3 DNA reads TGTGCCAGCAGACCACAGGGGGCTCAAAACTATGGCTACACCTTC. It encodes CASRPQGAQNYGYTF.

This clone was counted only a few times. V is TRBV6-2 or TRBV6-3 and J is TRBJ2-1; 16 bases are a match to TRBD2. CDR1 MNHEY and CDR2 SVGEGT come from the germline V gene. The CDR3 has 16 amino acids. With 6 bases clipped from V and 5 bases from J, the junction kept 4 bases outside the gene matches. The DNA for the CDR3 is TGTGCCAGCAGCCGGGGACTAGCGGGAGGGGACAATGAGCAGTTCTTC. It encodes CASSRGLAGGDNEQFF.

The rearrangement uses TRBV2 and TRBJ1-5; D is ambiguous. The CDR3 is made up of 13 amino acids. CDR1 and CDR2 (germline): SNHLY, FYNNEI. V was trimmed by 6 bases and J by 11 bases, leaving 17 bases between them. The CDR3 DNA follows: TGTGCCAGCAGGGACCCGAGGGTTTCGGCCCAGCATTTT. Its translation: CASRDPRVSAQHF.

J is TRBJ2-2 and V is TRBV9; tentatively, D is TRBD2 (6 bases). The CDR3 length is 15 residues. V lost 0 bases and J 1 base, leaving 7 bases between the germline ends. Germline lookup yields CDR1 SGDLS and CDR2 YYNGEE. The CDR3 nucleotides read TGTGCCAGCAGCGTAGTGGGGGGGAACACCGGGGAGCTGTTTTTT. Translating gives CASSVVGGNTGELFF.

The chain joins TRBV7-3 to TRBJ1-1, with unresolved D. The CDR3 is 13 residues long. The germline gives CDR1 SGHTA, CDR2 FQGTGA. V was pared by 3 bases and J by 5 bases, with 10 bases between. CDR3 DNA sequence: TGTGCCAGCAGCTTGGGAGCGGTTACTGAAGCTTTCTTT. This translates into CASSLGAVTEAFF.

The table lists this clone with a count of one. The rearrangement links TRBV28 to TRBJ2-3, with 7 positions matching TRBD2. Germline loops: CDR1 MDHEN, CDR2 SYDVKM. V dropped 4 bases and J dropped 0; count of bases not matched to a gene: 7. The CDR3 is 16 residues long. The CDR3, as DNA: TGTGCCAGCAGTTCACTAGCGCTTAGAAGCACAGATACGCAGTATTTT. It specifies CASSSLALRSTDTQYF.